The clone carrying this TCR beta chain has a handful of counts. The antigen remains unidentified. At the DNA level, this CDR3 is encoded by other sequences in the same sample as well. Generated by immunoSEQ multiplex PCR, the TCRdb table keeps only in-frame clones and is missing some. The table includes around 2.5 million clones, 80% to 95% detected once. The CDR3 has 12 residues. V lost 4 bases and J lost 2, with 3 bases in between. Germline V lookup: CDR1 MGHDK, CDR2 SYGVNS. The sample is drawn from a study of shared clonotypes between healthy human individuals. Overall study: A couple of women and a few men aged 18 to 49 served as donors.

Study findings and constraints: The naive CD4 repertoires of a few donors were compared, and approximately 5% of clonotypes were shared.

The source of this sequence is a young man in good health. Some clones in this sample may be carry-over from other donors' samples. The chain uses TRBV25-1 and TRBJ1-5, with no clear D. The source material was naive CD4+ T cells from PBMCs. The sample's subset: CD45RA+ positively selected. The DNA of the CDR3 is TGTGCCAGCAGTGCCGGCAATCAGCCCCAGCATTTT. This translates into CASSAGNQPQHF.